This is a list of T cell receptor beta chains from one sample in a study of T-cell reconstitution after alpha-beta-depleted transplantation in children. One entry per CDR3 protein, called by TCRdb with MiXCR from the PCR reads. Among 800,000 to 1,000,000 distinct CDR3 sequences listed, around 30% were seen once. The source material was PBMCs, mostly from graft donor cells, sampled 360 days after TCRalphabeta/CD19-depleted stem cell transplant. The receptors derive from a boy in the first two years of life who had a stem cell transplant for SCID, so the T cells may come from the graft donor. Each CDR3 is given with its conserved first and last residue. The D gene is left open where the match is weak. Only some rows state a clone size, as once, few, many or a class for expanded clones.

few	TRBV7-2	15	TRBD1	TRBJ1-4	CASSLAGGQGAGLFF	TGTGCCAGCAGCTTAGCGGGGGGACAGGGGGCAGGGCTGTTTTTT
NA	TRBV10-3	13	NA	TRBJ1-4	CAISDHRDEKLFF	TGTGCCATCAGTGATCACAGGGATGAAAAACTGTTTTTT
NA	TRBV12-3/TRBV12-4	14	NA	TRBJ2-3	CASSLWGSQDTQYF	TGTGCCAGCAGTTTATGGGGTAGTCAGGATACGCAGTATTTT
NA	TRBV20-1	15	NA	TRBJ2-3	CSAGGVEEPTDTQYF	TGCAGTGCTGGCGGGGTAGAAGAGCCCACAGATACGCAGTATTTT
NA	TRBV5-1	15	NA	TRBJ2-6	CASSLSGYGANVLTF	TGCGCCAGCAGCTTGAGTGGTTACGGGGCCAACGTCCTGACTTTC
NA	TRBV27	16	TRBD1	TRBJ1-6	CASSYRGNSYNSPLHF	TGTGCCAGCAGCTACAGGGGTAACTCCTATAATTCACCCCTCCACTTT
few	TRBV2	12	NA	TRBJ2-7	CASSGYGFEQYF	TGTGCCAGCAGTGGTTACGGGTTCGAGCAGTACTTC
NA	TRBV27	15	TRBD1	TRBJ2-7	CASAYAGTGYYEQYF	TGTGCCAGCGCCTACGCCGGGACAGGTTACTACGAGCAGTACTTC
many	TRBV27	15	NA	TRBJ2-7	CASSLKVSGLGEQYF	TGTGCCAGCAGTTTAAAGGTTTCAGGTCTCGGCGAGCAGTACTTC
NA	TRBV30	15	TRBD2	TRBJ2-3	CAWGNSGGPTDTQYF	TGTGCCTGGGGTAATAGCGGGGGGCCCACAGATACGCAGTATTTT
NA	TRBV20-1	15	TRBD2	TRBJ2-1	CSAAGLAGGPGEQFF	TGCAGTGCTGCGGGACTAGCGGGGGGGCCTGGTGAGCAGTTCTTC
NA	TRBV12-3/TRBV12-4	16	NA	TRBJ1-4	CASRRTAGTLNEKLFF	TGTGCCAGCAGGCGGACAGCCGGGACGTTGAATGAAAAACTGTTTTTT
NA	TRBV4-1	15	TRBD1	TRBJ2-7	CASSLEDRWENEQYF	TGCGCCAGCAGCCTTGAGGACAGGTGGGAGAACGAGCAGTACTTC
NA	TRBV9	16	NA	TRBJ2-3	CASSVELASGVGTQYF	TGTGCCAGCAGCGTAGAACTAGCCTCTGGAGTAGGTACGCAGTATTTT
NA	TRBV24-1	11	NA	TRBJ2-3	CATREGDTQYF	TGTGCCACCAGGGAGGGGGATACGCAGTATTTT
NA	TRBV4-3	13	TRBD2	TRBJ2-2	CASSPWTSGELFF	TGCGCCAGCAGCCCTTGGACTAGCGGGGAGCTGTTTTTT
NA	TRBV4-3	20	TRBD2	TRBJ2-1	CASSHEPGLAGGFSYNEQFF	TGCGCCAGCAGCCACGAACCGGGACTAGCGGGGGGGTTCTCCTACAATGAGCAGTTCTTC
NA	TRBV7-2	14	NA	TRBJ2-7	CASRSGGGSYEQYF	TGTGCCAGCAGATCAGGGGGGGGCTCCTACGAGCAGTACTTC
NA	TRBV27	16	TRBD2	TRBJ2-7	CASSSRTSGGYAEQYF	TGTGCCAGCAGTTCGCGGACTAGCGGGGGATATGCCGAGCAGTACTTC
NA	TRBV20-1	13	NA	TRBJ1-5	CSARRQVNQPQHF	TGCAGTGCTCGAAGACAGGTCAATCAGCCCCAGCATTTT
NA	TRBV20-1	12	TRBD2	TRBJ2-7	CSATASGYEQYF	TGCAGTGCTACCGCTAGCGGCTACGAGCAGTACTTC
many	TRBV12-3/TRBV12-4	15	NA	TRBJ1-1	CASSPRGGRNTEAFF	TGTGCCAGCAGTCCCCGAGGGGGGCGAAACACTGAAGCTTTCTTT
NA	TRBV5-1	15	TRBD1	TRBJ2-3	CASRRGTGFSDTQYF	TGCGCCAGCAGGAGGGGGACAGGGTTTTCAGATACGCAGTATTTT
NA	TRBV27	18	TRBD2	TRBJ2-3	CASSLVLAGGRRRDTQYF	TGTGCCAGCAGTTTGGTACTAGCGGGGGGGCGACGGAGAGATACGCAGTATTTT
NA	TRBV5-1	14	NA	TRBJ1-1	CASSLFGGDTEAFF	TGCGCCAGCAGCTTGTTCGGCGGAGACACTGAAGCTTTCTTT
NA	TRBV3-1	16	NA	TRBJ2-1	CASSQAGLLPRNEQFF	TGTGCCAGCAGCCAAGCCGGGCTCCTCCCCCGTAATGAGCAGTTCTTC
NA	TRBV12-3/TRBV12-4	13	NA	TRBJ2-7	CASSPRVPGEQYF	TGTGCCAGCAGCCCTAGGGTTCCCGGCGAGCAGTACTTC
few	TRBV7-2	16	NA	TRBJ1-3	CASTISRGRVNNTIYF	TGTGCCAGCACCATAAGCCGGGGCAGGGTCAACAACACCATATATTTT
NA	TRBV20-1	15	TRBD1	TRBJ2-3	CSAKNPGQNTDTQYF	TGCAGTGCTAAAAATCCGGGACAGAACACAGATACGCAGTATTTT
few	TRBV7-2	13	NA	TRBJ1-1	CASSLFQATEAFF	TGTGCCAGCAGCTTATTCCAGGCCACTGAAGCTTTCTTT
NA	TRBV6-1	14	NA	TRBJ1-1	CASSEKDTWPEAFF	TGTGCCAGCAGTGAAAAGGACACCTGGCCCGAAGCTTTCTTT
NA	TRBV6-1	16	TRBD2	TRBJ2-7	CASRQLTSGEVKEQYF	TGTGCCAGCAGACAACTTACTAGCGGGGAAGTAAAAGAGCAGTACTTC
NA	TRBV21-1	15	NA	TRBJ2-2	CASSTANSNTGELFF	TGTGCCAGCAGCACAGCGAATTCGAACACCGGGGAGCTGTTTTTT
few	TRBV29-1	13	NA	TRBJ2-7	CSVVEGQTYEQYF	TGCAGCGTTGTGGAGGGGCAAACCTACGAGCAGTACTTC
NA	TRBV29-1	14	TRBD2	TRBJ2-3	CSVGPAGPTDTQYF	TGCAGCGTTGGTCCAGCGGGGCCCACAGATACGCAGTATTTT
few	TRBV12-3/TRBV12-4	12	NA	TRBJ2-2	CASSPWAGELFF	TGTGCCAGCAGTCCGTGGGCCGGGGAGCTGTTTTTT
few	TRBV29-1	15	TRBD1	TRBJ2-3	CSAPGQSERGDTQYF	TGCAGCGCCCCGGGACAGTCGGAGAGGGGAGATACGCAGTATTTT
NA	TRBV12-3/TRBV12-4	13	NA	TRBJ2-5	CASSFLVAETQYF	TGTGCCAGCAGTTTTCTAGTGGCAGAGACCCAGTACTTC
NA	TRBV10-3	14	NA	TRBJ1-1	CAIMRQVENTEAFF	TGTGCCATCATGCGTCAGGTTGAGAACACTGAAGCTTTCTTT
NA	TRBV2	13	NA	TRBJ2-7	CASSNRVGYEQYF	TGTGCCAGCAGTAACAGGGTAGGTTACGAGCAGTACTTC
NA	TRBV6-5	13	NA	TRBJ2-5	CASTQEGGETQYF	TGTGCCAGCACCCAGGAGGGGGGAGAGACCCAGTACTTC
few	TRBV6-5	15	NA	TRBJ2-2	CASSYPGVFTGELFF	TGTGCCAGCAGTTACCCCGGAGTCTTCACCGGGGAGCTGTTTTTT